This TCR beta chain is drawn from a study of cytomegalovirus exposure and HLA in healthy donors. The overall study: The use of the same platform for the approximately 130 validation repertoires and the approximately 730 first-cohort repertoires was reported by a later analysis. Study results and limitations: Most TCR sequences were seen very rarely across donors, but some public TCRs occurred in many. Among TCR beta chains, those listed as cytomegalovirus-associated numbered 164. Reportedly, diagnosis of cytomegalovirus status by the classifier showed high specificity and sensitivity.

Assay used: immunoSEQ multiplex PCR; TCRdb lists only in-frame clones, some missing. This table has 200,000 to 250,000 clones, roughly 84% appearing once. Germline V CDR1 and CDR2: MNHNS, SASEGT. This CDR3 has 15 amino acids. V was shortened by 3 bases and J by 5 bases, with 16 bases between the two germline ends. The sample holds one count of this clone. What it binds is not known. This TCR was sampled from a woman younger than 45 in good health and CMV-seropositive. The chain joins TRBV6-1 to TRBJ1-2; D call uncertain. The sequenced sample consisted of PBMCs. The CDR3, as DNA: TGTGCCAGCAGTGAGACCAGAGACGTCGGATATGGCTACACCTTC. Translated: CASSETRDVGYGYTF.